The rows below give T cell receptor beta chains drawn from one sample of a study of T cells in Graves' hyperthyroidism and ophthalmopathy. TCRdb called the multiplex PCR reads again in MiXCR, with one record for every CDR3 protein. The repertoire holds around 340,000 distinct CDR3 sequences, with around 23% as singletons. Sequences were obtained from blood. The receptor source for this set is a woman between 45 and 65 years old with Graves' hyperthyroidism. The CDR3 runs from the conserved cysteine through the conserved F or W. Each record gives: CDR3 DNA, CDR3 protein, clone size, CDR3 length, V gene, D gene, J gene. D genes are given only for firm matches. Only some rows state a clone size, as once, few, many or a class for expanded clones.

TGTGCCAGCAGTGGGCTAGCGGGAGTTGGGACCCAGTACTTC,CASSGLAGVGTQYF,few,14,TRBV2,TRBD2,TRBJ2-5
TGCAGCGTTGAAGATACGGCGGGCACAGATACGCAGTATTTT,CSVEDTAGTDTQYF,many,14,TRBV29-1,-,TRBJ2-3
TGTGCCAGCAGCTTTCGGGGACTAGCGGGTGTCTACAATGAGCAGTTCTTC,CASSFRGLAGVYNEQFF,-,17,TRBV11-1,TRBD2,TRBJ2-1
TGCGCCAGCAGCTTGGTGGCTAGCGGGACGAACAATGAGCAGTTCTTC,CASSLVASGTNNEQFF,few,16,TRBV5-1,TRBD2,TRBJ2-1
TGCGCCAGCAGCCGCGGGGGGGCCTCCTACAATGAGCAGTTCTTC,CASSRGGASYNEQFF,many,15,TRBV5-1,TRBD2,TRBJ2-1
TGTGCCAGCAGCCAAACCGTTCGGTATGGCTACACCTTC,CASSQTVRYGYTF,-,13,TRBV5-5,-,TRBJ1-2
TGTGCCATCAGTGAATCAACAGTGACAGGGCTCGGAAACACCATATATTTT,CAISESTVTGLGNTIYF,-,17,TRBV10-3,TRBD1,TRBJ1-3
TGTGCCAGCAGCCTCTCGACAGGGTCGAACACTGAAGCTTTCTTT,CASSLSTGSNTEAFF,many,15,TRBV3-1,TRBD1,TRBJ1-1
TGTGCCAGCAGTTTGCTTGGGACAGGGACTTCCTACGAGCAGTACTTC,CASSLLGTGTSYEQYF,few,16,TRBV28,TRBD1,TRBJ2-7
TGTGCCAGCGCCAAAGGACAGGGGTACTACAATGAGCAGTTCTTC,CASAKGQGYYNEQFF,many,15,TRBV3-1,TRBD1,TRBJ2-1
TGTGCCAGTAGTCCTACTCGCCGACTAGCCCAGTACGAGCAGTACTTC,CASSPTRRLAQYEQYF,few,16,TRBV19,TRBD2,TRBJ2-7
TGTGCCAGCAGTGTGAGAGACAGTGGACTGAGCAATCAGCTCCAGCATTTT,CASSVRDSGLSNQLQHF,few,17,TRBV2,-,TRBJ1-5
TGTGCCAGCAGTTTGGGCAGACAGACCACTGAAGCTTTCTTT,CASSLGRQTTEAFF,many,14,TRBV12-3/TRBV12-4,-,TRBJ1-1
TGCAGTGCTAGAGTCACAGGGGAAGAGACCTACGAGCAGTACTTC,CSARVTGEETYEQYF,many,15,TRBV20-1,TRBD1,TRBJ2-7
TGTGCCAGCAGCCCTGGACATTGGACAGCAACTAATGAAAAACTGTTTTTT,CASSPGHWTATNEKLFF,few,17,TRBV14,-,TRBJ1-4
TGTGCCAGCAGTCCCAGCGCAAGGACTGAAGCTTTCTTT,CASSPSARTEAFF,few,13,TRBV27,-,TRBJ1-1
TGTGCCAGCAGCTTAACGACCTACAATGAGCAGTTCTTC,CASSLTTYNEQFF,-,13,TRBV7-3,-,TRBJ2-1
TGTGCCAGCGGCCCGAGTGCGGATACGCAGTATTTT,CASGPSADTQYF,-,12,TRBV5-8,-,TRBJ2-3
TGTGCCAGTAGACCCCGGACCCGGGCGGGGGCCGACAATGAGCAGTTCTTC,CASRPRTRAGADNEQFF,few,17,TRBV19,-,TRBJ2-1